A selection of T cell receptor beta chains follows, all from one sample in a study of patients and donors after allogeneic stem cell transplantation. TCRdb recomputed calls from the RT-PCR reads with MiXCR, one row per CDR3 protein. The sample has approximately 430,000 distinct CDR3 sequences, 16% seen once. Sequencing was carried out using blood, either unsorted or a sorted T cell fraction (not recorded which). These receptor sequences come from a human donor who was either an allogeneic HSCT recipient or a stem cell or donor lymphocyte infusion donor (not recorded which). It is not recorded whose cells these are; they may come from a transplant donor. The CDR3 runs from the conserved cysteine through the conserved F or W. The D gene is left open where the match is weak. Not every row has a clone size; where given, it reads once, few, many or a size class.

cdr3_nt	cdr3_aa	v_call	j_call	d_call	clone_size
TGTGCCAGCAGTTACTCGTCAGTCCGCTATAATTCACCCCTCCACTTT	CASSYSSVRYNSPLHF	TRBV6-2/TRBV6-3	TRBJ1-6	-	few
TGCGCCAGCAGCTGGGCGCAAGGGAGTCACGAGCAGTACTTC	CASSWAQGSHEQYF	TRBV5-1	TRBJ2-7	-	few
TGTGCCAGCAGCTCAGCGGGGGGGCCAGATACGCAGTATTTT	CASSSAGGPDTQYF	TRBV7-3	TRBJ2-3	TRBD2	many
TGTGCCAGTAGTATTCTCGGCTCACCCCTCCACTTT	CASSILGSPLHF	TRBV19	TRBJ1-6	-	-
TGTGCCAGCAGTTACTCGGGCCGTTACCAAGAGACCCAGTACTTC	CASSYSGRYQETQYF	TRBV6-5	TRBJ2-5	-	once
TGTGCCAGCAGTTTATCCAGTGGTACCTACGAGCAGTACTTC	CASSLSSGTYEQYF	TRBV12-3/TRBV12-4	TRBJ2-7	-	once
TGTGCCAGCAGTGGGACCCGAAAGGTTGAAGCTTTCTTT	CASSGTRKVEAFF	TRBV2	TRBJ1-1	-	few
TGTGCCAGCAGCCGACAGAGCCTACCTTCCTACGAGCAGTACTTC	CASSRQSLPSYEQYF	TRBV6-1	TRBJ2-7	-	few
TGTGCCAGTAGAAGAAATTTCGGGGAGCTGTTTTTT	CASRRNFGELFF	TRBV19	TRBJ2-2	-	many
TGCGCCAGCAGCTTGGCCGGGCGGGATCAGCCCCAGCATTTT	CASSLAGRDQPQHF	TRBV5-1	TRBJ1-5	-	few
TGTGCCAGCAGTTTGACAGATCCTGGAAACACCATATATTTT	CASSLTDPGNTIYF	TRBV12-3/TRBV12-4	TRBJ1-3	-	many
TGCAGTGCTAGAGCGACAGAAAGGATCACTGAAGCTTTCTTT	CSARATERITEAFF	TRBV20-1	TRBJ1-1	-	once
TGTGCCAGCAGCCCACAAATGACTAGCGGGGCCCCCTACGAGCAGTACTTC	CASSPQMTSGAPYEQYF	TRBV7-9	TRBJ2-7	TRBD2	-
TGTGCCAGCAGCTTAGGTGTCCCCCTCCACTTT	CASSLGVPLHF	TRBV11-2	TRBJ1-6	-	-
TGTGCCAGCAGTCCCGGGACAGGCATAAAGACTTTCTTT	CASSPGTGIKTFF	TRBV12-3/TRBV12-4	TRBJ1-1	TRBD1	few
TGTGCCAGCAGCCAGTTACAGGGACATGGCTACACCTTC	CASSQLQGHGYTF	TRBV3-1	TRBJ1-2	-	few
TGTGCCAGCAGTCTGGGGGTCCCCGGTGTTGAGACCCAGTACTTC	CASSLGVPGVETQYF	TRBV2	TRBJ2-5	-	-
TGCAGCGTCACAGGGGGCCACGATTTCTTT	CSVTGGHDFF	TRBV29-1	TRBJ1-1	TRBD1	few
TGTGCCAGCAGCCTGAACCTCCGGGTCCCAATGAACACCGGGGAGCTGTTTTTT	CASSLNLRVPMNTGELFF	TRBV11-1	TRBJ2-2	-	-
TGCGCCAGCAGCAGAGGGGGCAACGGAAATCAGCCCCAGCATTTT	CASSRGGNGNQPQHF	TRBV5-1	TRBJ1-5	TRBD1	-
TGTGCCAGCAGCCATAGACAGGGGATGAACACTGAAGCTTTCTTT	CASSHRQGMNTEAFF	TRBV7-9	TRBJ1-1	TRBD1	few
TGTGCCAGCAGCTTCACCGGGGGCCACTATGGCTACACCTTC	CASSFTGGHYGYTF	TRBV7-9	TRBJ1-2	-	few
TGTGCCAGCAGTTTCACGACTAGCGGGAGGCTGGAGCAGTACTTC	CASSFTTSGRLEQYF	TRBV27	TRBJ2-7	TRBD2	-
TGTGCCTGGAGTGTACGCCGAGGACAGTACGGAAACACCATATATTTT	CAWSVRRGQYGNTIYF	TRBV30	TRBJ1-3	-	few
TGCAGTGCTGGAGACAGCACAACATATGGCTACACCTTC	CSAGDSTTYGYTF	TRBV20-1	TRBJ1-2	-	few
TGTGCCAGCAGCCGAGTCCGCGGGGGGGGCCTAATCGGGGAGCTGTTTTTT	CASSRVRGGGLIGELFF	TRBV7-2	TRBJ2-2	TRBD2	few
TGTGCCAGCAGCTATCGGACAGGAGGAGAGACCCAGTACTTC	CASSYRTGGETQYF	TRBV13	TRBJ2-5	TRBD1	-
TGTGCCAGCAGTTACTCGACAGGGGGAAACACCATATATTTT	CASSYSTGGNTIYF	TRBV6-5	TRBJ1-3	TRBD1	many
TGTGCCATCAGTAAAAGACTAGCGGGATATAGGGAGACCCAGTACTTC	CAISKRLAGYRETQYF	TRBV10-3	TRBJ2-5	TRBD2	once
TGTGCCACCAGCAGAAACTGGGGGAAATATAGCAATCAGCCCCAGCATTTT	CATSRNWGKYSNQPQHF	TRBV15	TRBJ1-5	-	few
TGTGCCAGCAGTACTAAAGAGACCCAGTACTTC	CASSTKETQYF	TRBV2	TRBJ2-5	-	-
TGTGCCAGCTGTCTAGCGGGAGTCCACGAGCAGTACTTC	CASCLAGVHEQYF	TRBV7-2	TRBJ2-7	TRBD2	few
TGCAGTGCTAGCCCCGGGACAGGGAGCTCCTACGAGCAGTACTTC	CSASPGTGSSYEQYF	TRBV20-1	TRBJ2-7	TRBD1	-
TGTGCCAGTGGCAGGGGCGGGGGCACTGAAGCTTTCTTT	CASGRGGGTEAFF	TRBV6-1	TRBJ1-1	-	few
TGTGCCAGCAGCACAAGGACGGGGGACTACGAGCAGTACTTC	CASSTRTGDYEQYF	TRBV21-1	TRBJ2-7	-	-
TGCGCCAGCAGCCAAGGGTTATCCCGGGGGTCCTACGAGCAGTACTTC	CASSQGLSRGSYEQYF	TRBV4-3	TRBJ2-7	-	few
TGCGCCAGCAGCCATCCTCCAGGGGCGCCGAACACTGAAGCTTTCTTT	CASSHPPGAPNTEAFF	TRBV4-3	TRBJ1-1	-	-
TGTGCCAGCAGCGTAGCTACTACCCAGCGCACAGATACGCAGTATTTT	CASSVATTQRTDTQYF	TRBV9	TRBJ2-3	-	-
TGTGCCAGCAGCTTGTGGTCCCCTGGAGGAGAGCAGTACTTC	CASSLWSPGGEQYF	TRBV11-2	TRBJ2-7	-	-
TGTGCCAGCGAGGGACTAGCGGGGCCCGAAGACTACAATGAGCAGTTCTTC	CASEGLAGPEDYNEQFF	TRBV21-1	TRBJ2-1	-	few
TGTGCCAGCAGCTTAGGGTCAGGGTTATCAGATACGCAGTATTTT	CASSLGSGLSDTQYF	TRBV7-6	TRBJ2-3	-	-
TGTGCCATCAGTGAACTACCGGGAAGCTCCTACGAGCAGTACTTC	CAISELPGSSYEQYF	TRBV10-3	TRBJ2-7	-	-
TGCGCCAGCACCGCACAGGGCTTTGGAAACACCATATATTTT	CASTAQGFGNTIYF	TRBV4-1	TRBJ1-3	-	-
TGTGCCAGCAGTTTACAGGGTAAAGGCTACACCTTC	CASSLQGKGYTF	TRBV27	TRBJ1-2	-	-
TGCGCCAGCAGCCAAGATGCTGGGTCCTCGAACACTGAAGCTTTCTTT	CASSQDAGSSNTEAFF	TRBV4-3	TRBJ1-1	-	-
TGCAGTGCTAGAGATCATGTAGATACGCAGTATTTT	CSARDHVDTQYF	TRBV20-1	TRBJ2-3	-	many
TGTGCCAGCAGCTTGGCCAGGGTAGCGGGCACAGATACGCAGTATTTT	CASSLARVAGTDTQYF	TRBV5-6	TRBJ2-3	-	-
TGCAGCGTTGAAGATCCCGACCGGGACAGGGGGACCCCTGGGGCCAACGTCCTGACTTTC	CSVEDPDRDRGTPGANVLTF	TRBV29-1	TRBJ2-6	TRBD1	-
TGTGCCAGCAGCTTAACGAAGGGCCTAGCGGGAGTATACAATGAGCAGTTCTTC	CASSLTKGLAGVYNEQFF	TRBV7-3	TRBJ2-1	TRBD2	few